Listed below are T cell receptor beta chains from one sample, sequenced in a study of T-cell reconstitution after alpha-beta-depleted transplantation in children. TCRdb re-called the PCR reads with MiXCR, one entry per CDR3 protein. The table has just under 150,000 distinct CDR3 sequences, around 10% seen once. The sample here was PBMCs, mostly from graft donor cells, taken 180 days after TCRalphabeta/CD19-depleted stem cell transplant. These receptors all stem from a female patient between 2 and 15 years old who had a stem cell transplant for congenital amegakaryocytic thrombocytopenia, so the T cells may come from the graft donor. CDR3s include the opening cysteine and the closing phenylalanine or tryptophan. The D gene is left open where the match is weak. Not every row has a clone size; where given, it reads once, few, many or a size class.

CDR3 protein,CDR3 DNA,clone size,D gene,J gene,V gene,CDR3 length
CATRSYKGAGTGELFF,TGTGCCACCAGGTCCTATAAGGGTGCGGGCACCGGGGAGCTGTTTTTT,many,.,TRBJ2-2,TRBV15,16
CASSPRTGGIGGSPLHF,TGTGCCAGCTCACCACGGACAGGGGGCATTGGGGGTTCACCCCTCCACTTT,many,TRBD1,TRBJ1-6,TRBV18,17
CASSPRSGRAGETQYF,TGTGCCAGCAGTCCTCGGAGCGGGAGGGCCGGGGAGACCCAGTACTTC,many,TRBD2,TRBJ2-5,TRBV12-3/TRBV12-4,16
CASSVESGAGNTIYF,TGTGCCAGCAGCGTAGAGTCGGGGGCTGGAAACACCATATATTTT,many,.,TRBJ1-3,TRBV9,15
CASSPGTGLHYGYTF,TGTGCCAGCAGTCCCGGGACAGGTCTCCACTATGGCTACACCTTC,many,TRBD1,TRBJ1-2,TRBV12-3/TRBV12-4,15
CASSLEPRGVGDEQYF,TGCGCCAGCAGTTTGGAACCCCGGGGTGTCGGAGACGAGCAGTACTTC,medium-sized,.,TRBJ2-7,TRBV5-1,16
CASSLEGISNTIYF,TGCGCCAGCAGCTTGGAGGGGATCTCGAACACCATATATTTT,many,.,TRBJ1-3,TRBV5-1,14
CASSFWGSYQPQHF,TGTGCCAGCAGTTTCTGGGGAAGTTATCAGCCCCAGCATTTT,many,.,TRBJ1-5,TRBV28,14
CASSLAPGIPYNEQFF,TGCGCCAGCAGCCTAGCTCCAGGGATCCCCTACAATGAGCAGTTCTTC,many,.,TRBJ2-1,TRBV4-3,16
CASSQSSGNTIYF,TGTGCCAGCAGTCAGAGCTCTGGAAACACCATATATTTT,many,.,TRBJ1-3,TRBV12-3/TRBV12-4,13
CASTGTGWAEAFF,TGTGCCAGCACCGGGACAGGGTGGGCTGAAGCTTTCTTT,many,TRBD1,TRBJ1-1,TRBV7-2,13
CASSSGPLNTGELFF,TGTGCCAGCAGTTCAGGACCGCTGAACACCGGGGAGCTGTTTTTT,many,.,TRBJ2-2,TRBV28,15
CASSSHSTGLGEQYF,TGTGCCAGCAGTTCCCACTCAACAGGGTTGGGAGAGCAGTACTTC,many,.,TRBJ2-7,TRBV27,15
CASSWTGGTNEKLFF,TGCGCCAGCAGCTGGACAGGGGGGACTAATGAAAAACTGTTTTTT,.,TRBD1,TRBJ1-4,TRBV5-1,15
CAITSGGAGETQYF,TGTGCCATCACTTCAGGGGGCGCAGGGGAGACCCAGTACTTC,few,TRBD1,TRBJ2-5,TRBV10-3,14
CASSFGVLSRETQYF,TGCGCCAGCAGCTTTGGGGTCTTGTCCCGAGAGACCCAGTACTTC,many,.,TRBJ2-5,TRBV5-1,15
CSARDGGQYYGYTF,TGCAGTGCTAGAGATGGGGGACAGTACTATGGCTACACCTTC,few,TRBD1,TRBJ1-2,TRBV20-1,14
CASSQLAGKETQYF,TGTGCCAGCAGTCAACTAGCGGGAAAGGAGACCCAGTACTTC,many,TRBD2,TRBJ2-5,TRBV7-2,14
CASSQGGSTDTQYF,TGTGCCAGCAGCCAAGGTGGGAGCACAGATACGCAGTATTTT,once,.,TRBJ2-3,TRBV4-2,14
CQGIMNTEAFF,TGTCAGGGGATTATGAACACTGAAGCTTTCTTT,many,.,TRBJ1-1,TRBV20-1,11
CASSATSGSGYEQYF,TGTGCCAGCAGTGCGACTAGCGGGAGTGGGTACGAGCAGTACTTC,few,TRBD2,TRBJ2-7,TRBV28,15
CASSLAQGLNEQFF,TGCGCCAGCAGCTTGGCACAGGGTTTAAATGAGCAGTTCTTC,many,.,TRBJ2-1,TRBV5-1,14
CASSAPPPLSYEQYF,TGTGCCAGCAGCGCCCCCCCGCCCCTCTCCTACGAGCAGTACTTC,many,.,TRBJ2-7,TRBV6-5,15
CSARIADPSTDTQYF,TGCAGTGCTCGAATAGCGGATCCTAGCACAGATACGCAGTATTTT,few,.,TRBJ2-3,TRBV20-1,15
CASSLRGTETQYF,TGTGCCAGCAGTTTACGGGGGACCGAGACCCAGTACTTC,.,.,TRBJ2-5,TRBV12-3/TRBV12-4,13
CASSPLMRETQYF,TGTGCCAGCAGCCCTTTAATGCGGGAGACCCAGTACTTC,many,.,TRBJ2-5,TRBV4-2,13
CASSLDGRNTGELFF,TGCGCCAGCAGCTTGGATGGTCGAAACACCGGGGAGCTGTTTTTT,many,.,TRBJ2-2,TRBV5-1,15
CATSDHPRGDADNEQFF,TGTGCCACCAGTGACCACCCACGCGGGGACGCAGACAATGAGCAGTTCTTC,many,.,TRBJ2-1,TRBV24-1,17
CASSFPTEETQYF,TGCGCCAGCAGCTTTCCGACAGAAGAGACCCAGTACTTC,few,.,TRBJ2-5,TRBV5-1,13
CASSLGVLNGQPQHF,TGTGCCAGCAGCCTCGGGGTGTTGAATGGCCAGCCCCAGCATTTT,many,.,TRBJ1-5,TRBV13,15
CASSDGLLTGELFF,TGTGCCAGCAGTGACGGACTACTGACCGGGGAGCTGTTTTTT,.,.,TRBJ2-2,TRBV6-1,14
CASSLRGDGYGYTF,TGTGCCAGCAGTTTACGCGGGGACGGTTATGGCTACACCTTC,many,.,TRBJ1-2,TRBV27,14
CASSQDDAEQFF,TGTGCCAGCAGCCAAGATGACGCGGAGCAGTTCTTC,many,.,TRBJ2-1,TRBV3-1,12
CASSYRLADVRHEQYF,TGTGCCAGCAGTTATCGACTAGCGGACGTTAGGCACGAGCAGTACTTC,many,TRBD2,TRBJ2-7,TRBV6-5,16
CASSTGTASNQPQHF,TGTGCCAGCAGTACCGGGACTGCGAGCAATCAGCCCCAGCATTTT,few,.,TRBJ1-5,TRBV28,15
CAGYRGSPHTGELFF,TGCGCCGGGTACAGGGGTTCCCCCCACACCGGGGAGCTGTTTTTT,few,TRBD1,TRBJ2-2,TRBV10-2,15
CASSTTGQNYGYTF,TGTGCCAGCAGTACTACGGGACAGAACTATGGCTACACCTTC,many,TRBD1,TRBJ1-2,TRBV9,14
CASSLERGADTQYF,TGTGCCAGCAGTTTGGAGCGGGGCGCAGATACGCAGTATTTT,many,TRBD2,TRBJ2-3,TRBV12-3/TRBV12-4,14
CASSLDGETQYF,TGTGCCAGCAGCTTGGACGGGGAGACCCAGTACTTC,many,.,TRBJ2-5,TRBV5-4,12
CASSLGRAWTKNIQYF,TGTGCCAGCAGCTTGGGGAGGGCTTGGACCAAAAACATTCAGTACTTC,few,.,TRBJ2-4,TRBV5-8,16
CSPYEETQYF,TGCAGTCCTTACGAAGAGACCCAGTACTTC,.,.,TRBJ2-5,TRBV20-1,10
CATSDPVTSYEQYF,TGTGCCACCAGTGACCCGGTTACCTCCTACGAGCAGTACTTC,many,.,TRBJ2-7,TRBV24-1,14
CAMGPGLASYEQYF,TGTGCCATGGGCCCCGGGCTCGCCTCCTACGAGCAGTACTTC,few,.,TRBJ2-7,TRBV4-2,14
CASSLVGNEKLFF,TGTGCCAGCAGCTTGGTGGGTAATGAAAAACTGTTTTTT,.,.,TRBJ1-4,TRBV5-6,13
CSATLTGGGSYNEQFF,TGCAGTGCTACCCTCACCGGCGGGGGCTCCTACAATGAGCAGTTCTTC,few,TRBD2,TRBJ2-1,TRBV20-1,16
CSARGLAGTDTQYF,TGCAGTGCTAGGGGACTAGCCGGGACAGATACGCAGTATTTT,many,TRBD2,TRBJ2-3,TRBV20-1,14
CSARAPSYNEQFF,TGCAGTGCTAGGGCGCCTTCCTACAATGAGCAGTTCTTC,.,.,TRBJ2-1,TRBV20-1,13
CASSYLGPPRAGANVLTF,TGTGCCAGCAGTTACTTGGGGCCCCCACGGGCTGGGGCCAACGTCCTGACTTTC,many,.,TRBJ2-6,TRBV6-2/TRBV6-3,18
CSARRQGGYEQYF,TGCAGTGCTAGACGGCAGGGAGGCTACGAGCAGTACTTC,few,.,TRBJ2-7,TRBV20-1,13
CASSRRTSFKYNEQFF,TGTGCCAGCAGCCGAAGGACTAGCTTTAAGTACAATGAGCAGTTCTTC,medium-sized,TRBD2,TRBJ2-1,TRBV7-8,16
CASSQEPAISDEQFF,TGCGCCAGCAGCCAAGAACCCGCTATTTCCGATGAGCAGTTCTTC,many,.,TRBJ2-1,TRBV4-3,15
CASSFRGLKTQYF,TGTGCCAGCAGTTTCCGGGGGCTGAAGACCCAGTACTTC,many,.,TRBJ2-5,TRBV12-3/TRBV12-4,13
CASSPTATNTGELFF,TGTGCCAGCAGCCCGACAGCCACGAACACCGGGGAGCTGTTTTTT,.,.,TRBJ2-2,TRBV3-1,15